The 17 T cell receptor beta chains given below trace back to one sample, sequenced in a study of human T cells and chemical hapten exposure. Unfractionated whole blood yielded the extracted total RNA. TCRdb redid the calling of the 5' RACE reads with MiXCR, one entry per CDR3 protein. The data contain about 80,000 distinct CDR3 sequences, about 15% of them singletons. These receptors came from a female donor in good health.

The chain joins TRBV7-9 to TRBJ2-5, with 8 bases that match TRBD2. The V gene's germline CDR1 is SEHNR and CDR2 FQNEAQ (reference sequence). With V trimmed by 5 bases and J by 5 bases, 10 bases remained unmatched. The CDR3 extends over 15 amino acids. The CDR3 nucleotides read TGTGCCAGCAGCGCGGCGGCGGGGGGCGCGGAGACCCAGTACTTC. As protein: CASSAAAGGAETQYF. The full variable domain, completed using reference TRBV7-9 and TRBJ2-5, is DTGVSQNPRHKITKRGQNVTFRCDPISEHNRLYWYRQTLGQGPEFLTYFQNEAQLEKSRLLSDRFSAERPKGSFSTLEIQRTEQGDSAMYLCASSAAAGGAETQYFGPGTRLLVL.

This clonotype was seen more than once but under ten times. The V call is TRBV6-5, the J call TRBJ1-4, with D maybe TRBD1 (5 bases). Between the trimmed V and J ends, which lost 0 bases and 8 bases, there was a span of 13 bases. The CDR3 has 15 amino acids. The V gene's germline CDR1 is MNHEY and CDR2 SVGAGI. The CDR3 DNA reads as TGTGCCAGCAGTTACTCCTGGAGGGGAGGCGAAAAACTGTTTTTT. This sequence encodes CASSYSWRGGEKLFF.

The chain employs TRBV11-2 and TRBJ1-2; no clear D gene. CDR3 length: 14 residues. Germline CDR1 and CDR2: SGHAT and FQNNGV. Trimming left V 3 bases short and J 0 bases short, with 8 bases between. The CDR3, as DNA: TGTGCCAGCAGCTTCTCGACATCTAACTATGGCTACACCTTC. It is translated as CASSFSTSNYGYTF.

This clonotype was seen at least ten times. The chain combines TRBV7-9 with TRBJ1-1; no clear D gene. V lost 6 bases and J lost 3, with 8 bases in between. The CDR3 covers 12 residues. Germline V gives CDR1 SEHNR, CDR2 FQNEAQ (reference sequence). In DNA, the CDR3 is TGTGCCAGCAGAGGGCAGGACACTGAAGCTTTCTTT. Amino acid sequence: CASRGQDTEAFF. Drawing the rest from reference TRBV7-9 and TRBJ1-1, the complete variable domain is DTGVSQNPRHKITKRGQNVTFRCDPISEHNRLYWYRQTLGQGPEFLTYFQNEAQLEKSRLLSDRFSAERPKGSFSTLEIQRTEQGDSAMYLCASRGQDTEAFFGQGTRLTVV.

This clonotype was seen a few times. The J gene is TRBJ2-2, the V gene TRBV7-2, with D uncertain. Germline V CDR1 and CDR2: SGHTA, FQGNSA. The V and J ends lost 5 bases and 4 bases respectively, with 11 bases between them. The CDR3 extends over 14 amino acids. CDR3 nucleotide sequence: TGTGCCAGCAGCCCTCCCCCAGGCACCGGGGAGCTGTTTTTT. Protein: CASSPPPGTGELFF.

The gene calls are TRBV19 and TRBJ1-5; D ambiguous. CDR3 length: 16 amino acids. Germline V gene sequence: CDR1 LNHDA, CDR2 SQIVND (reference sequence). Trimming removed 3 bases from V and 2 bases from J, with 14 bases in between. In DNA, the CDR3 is TGTGCCAGTAGTATCCTCCTATCAATCGGCAATCAGCCCCAGCATTTT. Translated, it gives CASSILLSIGNQPQHF.

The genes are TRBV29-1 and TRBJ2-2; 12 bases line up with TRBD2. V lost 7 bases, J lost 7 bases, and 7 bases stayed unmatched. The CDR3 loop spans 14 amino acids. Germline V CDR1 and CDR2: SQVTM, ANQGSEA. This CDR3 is CSAGLAGLGGELFF. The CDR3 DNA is TGCAGCGCAGGACTAGCGGGGTTAGGCGGGGAGCTGTTTTTT.

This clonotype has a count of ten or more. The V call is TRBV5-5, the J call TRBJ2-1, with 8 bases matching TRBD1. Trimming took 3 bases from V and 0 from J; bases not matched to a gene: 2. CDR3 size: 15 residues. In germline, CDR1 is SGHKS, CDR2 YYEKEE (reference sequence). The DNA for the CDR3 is TGTGCCAGCAGCTGGACAGGGAGCTCCTACAATGAGCAGTTCTTC. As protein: CASSWTGSSYNEQFF.

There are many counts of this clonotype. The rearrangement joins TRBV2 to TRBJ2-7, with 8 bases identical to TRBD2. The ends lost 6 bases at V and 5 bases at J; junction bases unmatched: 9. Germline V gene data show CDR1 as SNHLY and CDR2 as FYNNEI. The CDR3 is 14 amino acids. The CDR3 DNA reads TGTGCCAGCAGATTGAGAGCGGGAGCTGACGAGCAGTACTTC. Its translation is CASRLRAGADEQYF.

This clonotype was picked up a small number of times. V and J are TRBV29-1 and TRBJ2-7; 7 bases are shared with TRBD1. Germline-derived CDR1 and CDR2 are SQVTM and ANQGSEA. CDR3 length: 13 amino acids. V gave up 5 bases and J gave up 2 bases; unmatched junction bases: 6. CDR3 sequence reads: CSVRPTGTYEQYF. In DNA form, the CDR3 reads TGCAGCGTTAGACCGACAGGGACCTACGAGCAGTACTTC.

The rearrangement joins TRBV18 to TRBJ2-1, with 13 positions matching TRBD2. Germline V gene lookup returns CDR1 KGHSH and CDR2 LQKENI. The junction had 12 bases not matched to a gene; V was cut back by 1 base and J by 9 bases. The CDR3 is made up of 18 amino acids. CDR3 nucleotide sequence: TGTGCCAGCTCACCACAACCTCCAACTAGCGGGAGGGCCGGTGAGCAGTTCTTC. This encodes CASSPQPPTSGRAGEQFF.

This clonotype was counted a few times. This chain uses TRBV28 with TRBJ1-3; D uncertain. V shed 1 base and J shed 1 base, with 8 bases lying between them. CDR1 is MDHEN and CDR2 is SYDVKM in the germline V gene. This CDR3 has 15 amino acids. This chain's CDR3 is CASSLLGSSGNTIYF. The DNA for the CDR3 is TGTGCCAGCAGTTTATTAGGGAGTTCTGGAAACACCATATATTTT. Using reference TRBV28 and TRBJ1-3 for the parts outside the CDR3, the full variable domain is DVKVTQSSRYLVKRTGEKVFLECVQDMDHENMFWYRQDPGLGLRLIYFSYDVKMKEKGDIPEGYSVSREKKERFSLILESASTNQTSMYLCASSLLGSSGNTIYFGEGSWLTVV.

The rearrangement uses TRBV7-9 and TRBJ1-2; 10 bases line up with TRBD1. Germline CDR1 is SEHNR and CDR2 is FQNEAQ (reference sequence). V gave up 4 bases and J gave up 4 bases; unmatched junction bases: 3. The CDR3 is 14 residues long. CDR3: CASSWTGGGYGYTF. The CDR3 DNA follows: TGTGCCAGCAGCTGGACAGGGGGGGGCTATGGCTACACCTTC.

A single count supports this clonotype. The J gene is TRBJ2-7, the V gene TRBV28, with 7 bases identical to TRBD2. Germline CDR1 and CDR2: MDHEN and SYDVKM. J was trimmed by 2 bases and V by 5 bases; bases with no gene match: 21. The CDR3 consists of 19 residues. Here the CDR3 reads CASSTGGSGDRQLPYEQYF. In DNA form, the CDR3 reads TGTGCCAGCAGTACCGGCGGGAGCGGAGACAGACAGCTTCCCTACGAGCAGTACTTC.

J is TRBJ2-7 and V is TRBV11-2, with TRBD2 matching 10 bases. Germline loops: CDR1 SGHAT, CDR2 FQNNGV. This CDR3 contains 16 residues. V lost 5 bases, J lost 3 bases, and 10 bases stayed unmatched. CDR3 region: CASSPQRSSGGYEQYF. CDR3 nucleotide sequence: TGTGCCAGCAGCCCCCAACGTTCTAGCGGGGGCTACGAGCAGTACTTC.

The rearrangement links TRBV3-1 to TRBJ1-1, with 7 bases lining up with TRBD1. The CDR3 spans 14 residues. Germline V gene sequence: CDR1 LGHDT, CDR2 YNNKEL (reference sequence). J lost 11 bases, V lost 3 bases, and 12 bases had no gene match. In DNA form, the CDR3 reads TGTGCCAGCAGCCACGCTAGACAGGGTAGTAGCGCTTTCTTT. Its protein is CASSHARQGSSAFF. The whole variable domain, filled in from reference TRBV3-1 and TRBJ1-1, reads DTAVSQTPKYLVTQMGNDKSIKCEQNLGHDTMYWYKQDSKKFLKIMFSYNNKELIINETVPNRFSPKSPDKAHLNLHINSLELGDSAVYFCASSHARQGSSAFFGQGTRLTVV.

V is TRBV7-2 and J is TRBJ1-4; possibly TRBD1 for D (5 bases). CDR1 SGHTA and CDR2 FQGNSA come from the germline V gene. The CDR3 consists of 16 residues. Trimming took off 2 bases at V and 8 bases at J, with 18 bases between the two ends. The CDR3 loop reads CASSLSGDARREKLFF. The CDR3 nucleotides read TGTGCCAGCAGCTTAAGCGGGGACGCTCGGAGGGAAAAACTGTTTTTT.